A single sample gave rise to the 15 T cell receptor beta chains below, sequenced in a study of CD8 T cells in ankylosing spondylitis. TCRdb ran MiXCR on the 5' RACE reads and lists one entry per CDR3 protein. Among approximately 200,000 distinct CDR3 sequences listed, roughly 13% were seen once. The sample comprised blood, either unsorted or a sorted T cell fraction (not recorded which). The source is a male donor with ankylosing spondylitis or in good health (not recorded which).

This clonotype turned up a few times. This rearrangement joins TRBV13 to TRBJ2-3; D perhaps matches TRBD2 (6 bases). V dropped 2 bases and J dropped 2 bases, with 11 bases sitting between them. Germline values: CDR1 PRHDT, CDR2 FYEKMQ (reference sequence). This CDR3 comprises 15 residues. CDR3 sequence: CASSLSGLLTDTQYF. The CDR3 DNA sequence: TGTGCCAGCAGCTTAAGCGGGCTCCTCACAGATACGCAGTATTTT. Full variable domain (missing parts from reference TRBV13 and TRBJ2-3): AAGVIQSPRHLIKEKRETATLKCYPIPRHDTVYWYQQGPGQDPQFLISFYEKMQSDKGSIPDRFSAQQFSDYHSELNMSSLELGDSALYFCASSLSGLLTDTQYFGPGTRLTVL.

Notes on this clonotype: One base away lies a much larger clone, so this may be a sequencing read error. The chain combines TRBV6-1 with TRBJ2-6; D not certain. Looked up from germline, CDR1 is MNHNS and CDR2 is SASEGT. The CDR3 totals 13 residues. V was cut by 2 bases and J by 4 bases, with 3 bases left in between. The DNA for the CDR3 is TGTGCCAGCAGTGAAACCGGGGCCAACGTCCTGACTTTC. This gives the protein CASSETGANVLTF.

V gene TRBV27 combines with J gene TRBJ2-1; 14 bases are a match to TRBD2. The CDR3 runs to 17 residues. V gave up 3 bases and J gave up 8 bases; unmatched junction bases: 9. Germline V lookup: CDR1 MNHEY, CDR2 SMNVEV (reference sequence). The DNA for the CDR3 is TGTGCCAGCAGTTTCCTAAGACTAGCGGGAGGGCAAGATGAGCAGTTCTTC. It specifies CASSFLRLAGGQDEQFF.

This clonotype was seen more than once but under ten times. The V gene is TRBV7-9, the J gene TRBJ2-7, with TRBD2 matching 8 bases. Germline CDR1 SEHNR, CDR2 FQNEAQ (reference sequence). The CDR3 is 14 amino acids. V was pared by 5 bases and J by 5 bases, with 8 bases of the junction left unmatched. The CDR3 reads CASSQGREGDEQYF. The CDR3 DNA sequence: TGTGCCAGCAGCCAGGGACGGGAGGGCGACGAGCAGTACTTC.

A few counts support this clonotype. The V gene is TRBV9, the J gene TRBJ1-1; 8 nucleotides match TRBD1. Germline loops: CDR1 SGDLS, CDR2 YYNGEE. The CDR3 loop spans 17 amino acids. Trimming took 0 bases from V and 1 from J; bases not matched to a gene: 8. The CDR3, as DNA: TGTGCCAGCAGCGTAGGATATACAGGGGGGGAGAACACTGAAGCTTTCTTT. Residues: CASSVGYTGGENTEAFF.

This clonotype was observed many times. This chain connects TRBV12-3 or TRBV12-4 to TRBJ2-1; D remains unclear. V was shortened by 7 bases and J by 4 bases, with 11 bases between the two germline ends. The CDR3 extends over 13 amino acids. The CDR3: CASKLPPYNEQFF. The CDR3 DNA sequence: TGTGCCAGCAAACTTCCCCCTTACAATGAGCAGTTCTTC.

This clonotype was counted many times. The chain recombines TRBV29-1 with TRBJ2-3; 7 nucleotides align to TRBD2. CDR1 is SQVTM, CDR2 ANQGSEA, per germline. The junction had 0 bases not matched to a gene; V was cut back by 3 bases and J by 0 bases. The CDR3 length is 13 residues. The CDR3 bases are TGCAGCGTTGATAGCGGGAGCACAGATACGCAGTATTTT. Translated, it gives CSVDSGSTDTQYF.

This clonotype was seen a few times. This chain connects TRBV6-1 to TRBJ2-7; no clear D gene. CDR1 and CDR2 from the germline V gene are MNHNS and SASEGT. This CDR3 has 14 amino acids. Trimming took 5 bases from V and 0 from J, leaving 11 bases between them. CDR3 DNA sequence: TGTGCCAGCAGTATGCGGCCGAACTCCTACGAGCAGTACTTC. Translation gives CASSMRPNSYEQYF.

The chain carries TRBV21-1 and TRBJ2-1; whether TRBD1, the table's D call, matches the DNA was not checked. TRBV21-1 is annotated as a pseudogene. The CDR3 consists of 18 residues. CDR3 protein: CATDARTVVGRKGNEQFF. CDR3 DNA: TGTGCCACCGATGCAAGGACAGTCGTCGGGAGAAAGGGTAATGAGCAGTTCTTC.

The chain is built from TRBV11-2 and TRBJ2-2, with 7 bases fitting TRBD1. This CDR3 contains 16 residues. Germline CDR1 and CDR2: SGHAT and FQNNGV. V lost 5 bases to trimming and J lost 2 bases; unmatched junction nucleotides: 8. The CDR3 loop reads CASSGWDSDNTGELFF. The CDR3 bases are TGTGCCAGCAGCGGATGGGACAGTGATAACACCGGGGAGCTGTTTTTT.

This clonotype was counted only a few times. This chain links TRBV12-3 or TRBV12-4 with TRBJ2-3; D not certain. V was pared by 5 bases and J by 6 bases, with 12 bases between. The CDR3 sequence is 13 residues long. This chain's CDR3 is CASSLAPHDTQYF. The CDR3 coding sequence is TGTGCCAGCAGTCTCGCTCCCCACGATACGCAGTATTTT.

This rearrangement joins TRBV12-3 or TRBV12-4 to TRBJ2-1; maybe TRBD2 (6 bases). Trimming shortened V by 7 bases and J by 3 bases, and 16 bases separated the two germline ends. The CDR3 is 15 residues long. CDR3 sequence reads: CASTLEAGYYNEQFF. DNA for the CDR3: TGTGCCAGCACCCTCGAAGCGGGTTACTACAATGAGCAGTTCTTC.

Ten or more counts support this clonotype. This chain links TRBV5-1 with TRBJ2-3; the match to TRBD2 covers 8 bases. The CDR3 covers 15 residues. CDR1 is SGHRS and CDR2 is YFSETQ in the germline V gene. After removal of 0 bases from V and 3 bases from J, the junction contained 3 bases not matched to a gene. The CDR3, as DNA: TGCGCCAGCAGCTTGGGTACTAGCGGAACAGATACGCAGTATTTT. Amino acid sequence: CASSLGTSGTDTQYF.

The chain links TRBV2 to TRBJ2-5, with 8 bases that match TRBD1. V trimming: 4 bases; J trimming: 2 bases; junction bases outside the gene matches: 6. Germline-derived CDR1 and CDR2 are SNHLY and FYNNEI. The CDR3 loop spans 15 amino acids. CDR3 sequence (DNA): TGTGCCAGCAGTGCCCGGGACAGGAGACAAGAGACCCAGTACTTC. It translates to CASSARDRRQETQYF.

This clonotype was seen repeatedly, ten times or more. The chain uses TRBV24-1 and TRBJ2-5; the D gene could be TRBD1 or TRBD2 (5 bases each). Germline V gene sequence: CDR1 KGHDR, CDR2 SFDVKD. The V end lost 4 bases, the J end lost 1 base, and 15 bases lay between the germline ends. The CDR3 spans 16 residues. CDR3 protein: CATSDPLRDGQETQYF. Written as DNA, the CDR3 is TGTGCCACCAGTGACCCTCTCCGGGACGGCCAAGAGACCCAGTACTTC.